Shown below are 26 T cell receptor beta chains from a single sample sequenced in a study of blood T cell repertoires in COVID-19 (dated by TCRdb to between 2020 and 2021). Libraries were constructed by the immunoSEQ multiplex PCR assay. TCRdb obtained this table from immuneACCESS and retained in-frame rearrangements with V and J assigned. These tables miss some clones; where compared with another copy, unresolved V genes account for less than half of the shortfall, and the remainder is unexplained. The sample table shows about 330,000 clones, and 70% to 90% are seen once. The ten largest clones add up to 5.5% to 6% of the sample. Sequenced input: PBMCs or T cells enriched from blood (not recorded which). These receptors all come from a woman in her twenties or thirties who had recovered from COVID-19.

This chain joins TRBV7-9 and TRBJ2-7, with 10 bases matching TRBD1. Germline V gives CDR1 SEHNR, CDR2 FQNEAQ (reference sequence). Trimming cost V 3 bases and J 4 bases; bases outside gene matches: 3. The CDR3 consists of 14 residues. The CDR3 DNA reads as TGTGCCAGCAGCTTTGGACAGGGGGGATACGAGCAGTACTTC. Protein: CASSFGQGGYEQYF. The full variable domain, rest sourced from reference TRBV7-9 and TRBJ2-7, is DTGVSQNPRHKITKRGQNVTFRCDPISEHNRLYWYRQTLGQGPEFLTYFQNEAQLEKSRLLSDRFSAERPKGSFSTLEIQRTEQGDSAMYLCASSFGQGGYEQYFGPGTRLTVT.

This chain connects TRBV4-3 to TRBJ1-4; perhaps TRBD1 as D (6 bases). This CDR3 is built from 16 residues. The germline V and J ends were trimmed by 0 bases and 5 bases, with 13 bases remaining between them. The germline V gene encodes CDR1 LGHNA and CDR2 YSLEER. CDR3 sequence: CASSQDWTADNEKLFF. DNA of the CDR3: TGCGCCAGCAGCCAAGATTGGACAGCGGACAATGAAAAACTGTTTTTT.

The chain combines TRBV7-2 with TRBJ1-1, with 7 bases fitting TRBD1. This CDR3 region has 14 residues. CDR1 and CDR2 (germline): SGHTA, FQGNSA. V was clipped by 3 bases and J by 6 bases; unmatched bases: 7. CDR3 in DNA: TGTGCCAGCAGCTTGGCCCCCCAGGGGGCTGAAGCTTTCTTT. Protein: CASSLAPQGAEAFF.

The chain has TRBV7-9 and TRBJ2-2, with 9 positions matching TRBD1. CDR3 length equals 18 residues. V gave up 5 bases and J gave up 4 bases; unmatched junction bases: 14. Per the germline V gene, CDR1 is SEHNR and CDR2 is FQNEAQ (reference sequence). The CDR3 is CASSPNSPGTGITGELFF. CDR3 DNA sequence: TGTGCCAGCAGCCCAAATTCACCCGGGACAGGGATCACCGGGGAGCTGTTTTTT.

This chain joins TRBV30 and TRBJ1-2, with D possibly TRBD1 on 5 matching bases. The V end lost 4 bases, the J end lost 2 bases, and 17 bases lay between the germline ends. The CDR3 loop spans 15 amino acids. Per the germline V gene, CDR1 is GTSNPN and CDR2 is SVGIG (reference sequence). CDR3 loop: CAWKTRGTINYGYTF. CDR3 coding DNA: TGTGCCTGGAAAACCCGGGGGACTATCAACTATGGCTACACCTTC.

In nucleotides, the CDR3 is TGTGCCAGCAGTCGGGATCCCTCTGGGGACACTGAAGCTTTCTTT. This codes for CASSRDPSGDTEAFF. The J gene is TRBJ1-1, the V gene TRBV6-5; D uncertain. Per the germline V gene, CDR1 is MNHEY and CDR2 is SVGAGI. This CDR3 has 15 amino acids. Trimming stripped 5 bases from V and 3 bases from J, with 16 bases between.

The V and J genes are TRBV2 and TRBJ2-7; 10 bases agree with TRBD1. The CDR3 length is 15 residues. CDR1 is SNHLY and CDR2 is FYNNEI in the germline V gene. Germline trimming cut 9 bases from V and 2 bases from J; bases unmatched to any gene: 10. The CDR3 nucleotides read TGTGCCAGAGGACAGGGGGAACGTTCGGCCTACGAGCAGTACTTC. As protein: CARGQGERSAYEQYF. The full variable domain, completed using reference TRBV2 and TRBJ2-7, is EPEVTQTPSHQVTQMGQEVILRCVPISNHLYFYWYRQILGQKVEFLVSFYNNEISEKSEIFDDQFSVERPDGSNFTLKIRSTKLEDSAMYFCARGQGERSAYEQYFGPGTRLTVT.

J is TRBJ2-3 and V is TRBV30; a possible D gene is TRBD1 (5 bases). This CDR3 region has 13 residues. Germline V gene lookup returns CDR1 GTSNPN and CDR2 SVGIG (reference sequence). Deletions cut 0 bases from V and 4 bases from J, with 8 bases between. The CDR3 is CAWSVLGADTQYF. In nucleotides, the CDR3 is TGTGCCTGGAGTGTATTAGGGGCAGATACGCAGTATTTT.

The genes are TRBV18 and TRBJ1-4; weak D call: TRBD1 (6 bases). CDR1 is KGHSH and CDR2 is LQKENI in the germline V gene. V was clipped by 5 bases and J by 4 bases, with 11 bases between them. The CDR3 spans 14 residues. The CDR3 is CASSALGGNEKLFF. The CDR3 DNA reads TGTGCCAGCTCAGCCCTAGGGGGTAATGAAAAACTGTTTTTT.

This chain uses TRBV4-1 with TRBJ2-5; D might be TRBD1 (7 bases). Per germline, CDR1 MGHRA and CDR2 YSYEKL. The CDR3 totals 14 residues. Trimming pared 4 bases from V and 7 bases from J, leaving 16 bases between. CDR3 sequence: CASSPRGEQGTQYF. Written as DNA, the CDR3 is TGCGCCAGCAGCCCCAGGGGGGAACAGGGGACCCAGTACTTC.

The J gene is TRBJ2-7, the V gene TRBV9, with D unresolved. The CDR3 covers 15 residues. Germline V gene sequence: CDR1 SGDLS, CDR2 YYNGEE. Trimming took off 4 bases at V and 5 bases at J, with 19 bases between the two ends. The CDR3: CASSPPGRGSHEQYF. The CDR3 DNA is TGTGCCAGCAGCCCCCCCGGTCGTGGTAGCCACGAGCAGTACTTC. Together with reference TRBV9 and TRBJ2-7, the CDR3 gives the full variable domain: DSGVTQTPKHLITATGQRVTLRCSPRSGDLSVYWYQQSLDQGLQFLIQYYNGEERAKGNILERFSAQQFPDLHSELNLSSLELGDSALYFCASSPPGRGSHEQYFGPGTRLTVT.

This sequence joins TRBV30 and TRBJ1-5; TRBD1 is a possible D gene (6 bases). Trimming cost V 0 bases and J 7 bases, with 19 bases left between them. Germline values: CDR1 GTSNPN, CDR2 SVGIG (reference sequence). The CDR3 contains 16 residues. The CDR3 protein is CAWSVRSTGWEQPQHF. The CDR3 nucleotides read TGTGCCTGGAGTGTACGTTCGACAGGCTGGGAACAGCCCCAGCATTTT. Combining the CDR3 with reference TRBV30 and TRBJ1-5 gives the whole variable domain SQTIHQWPATLVQPVGSPLSLECTVEGTSNPNLYWYRQAAGRGLQLLFYSVGIGQISSEVPQNLSASRPQDRQFILSSKKLLLSDSGFYLCAWSVRSTGWEQPQHFGDGTRLSIL.

This clone was seen a handful of times. The V and J genes are TRBV19 and TRBJ2-7; D is undetermined. The V end lost 5 bases, the J end lost 1 base, and 15 bases lay between the germline ends. This CDR3 is built from 15 residues. Germline CDR1 and CDR2: LNHDA and SQIVND (reference sequence). The CDR3 here is CASSDGSKSSYEQYF. In nucleotides, the CDR3 is TGTGCCAGTAGTGACGGGTCCAAATCTTCCTACGAGCAGTACTTC.

J is TRBJ1-5 and V is TRBV7-9; D is possibly TRBD1 (6 bases). The V end was cut by 5 bases, the J end by 0 bases, with 11 bases between. The V gene's germline CDR1 is SEHNR and CDR2 FQNEAQ (reference sequence). The CDR3 length is 15 residues. This CDR3 is CASSAQGNSNQPQHF. In DNA, the CDR3 is TGTGCCAGCAGCGCCCAGGGGAATAGCAATCAGCCCCAGCATTTT.

The chain links TRBV4-3 to TRBJ1-3; D uncertain. The germline V gene encodes CDR1 LGHNA and CDR2 YSLEER. CDR3 length equals 14 residues. The V end was cut by 5 bases, the J end by 2 bases, with 10 bases between. CDR3 residues: CASSSSPAGNTIYF. The DNA for the CDR3 is TGCGCCAGCAGCTCTAGCCCAGCTGGAAACACCATATATTTT.

The chain recombines TRBV4-1 with TRBJ2-6, with a weak D call TRBD1 (5 bases). From germline, CDR1 is MGHRA and CDR2 YSYEKL. Trimming left V 3 bases short and J 2 bases short, with 11 bases between. This CDR3 spans 16 amino acids. The CDR3 region is CASSHPSRAGANVLTF. The CDR3 nucleotides are TGCGCCAGCAGCCATCCTTCCAGGGCTGGGGCCAACGTCCTGACTTTC.

This sequence joins TRBV15 and TRBJ1-5, with 8 bases that match TRBD1. CDR1 and CDR2 from the germline V gene are LNHNV and YYDKDF (reference sequence). The CDR3 runs to 12 residues. V shed 2 bases, J shed 13 bases, and the junction held 4 bases outside the gene matches. CDR3 in DNA: TGTGCCACCAGCAGAAGGTGGGACAGGCAGCATTTT. Translation gives CATSRRWDRQHF.

Only one count was recorded for this clone. The V call is TRBV29-1, the J call TRBJ2-7; possibly TRBD1 for D (6 bases). The CDR3 extends over 13 amino acids. Trimming took 0 bases from V and 3 from J, leaving 9 bases between them. In germline, CDR1 is SQVTM, CDR2 ANQGSEA. The CDR3: CSVEDRGGYEQYF. CDR3 in DNA: TGCAGCGTTGAAGATCGAGGGGGCTACGAGCAGTACTTC.

V usage is TRBV6-2 or TRBV6-3 and J usage is TRBJ1-1; D call uncertain. The length of the CDR3 is 14 residues. The V gene's germline CDR1 is MNHEY and CDR2 SVGEGT. V lost 6 bases, J lost 5 bases, and 16 bases lay in between. CDR3 sequence reads: CASSPGLLGTEAFF. CDR3 in DNA: TGTGCCAGCAGCCCCGGACTTCTCGGGACTGAAGCTTTCTTT.

The chain combines TRBV6-6 with TRBJ1-4, with D possibly matching TRBD1 (6 bases). V lost 4 bases and J lost 8, with 17 bases in between. From germline, CDR1 is MNHNY and CDR2 SVGAGI (reference sequence). This CDR3 has 15 amino acids. In DNA form, the CDR3 reads TGTGCCAGCAGTTCCGGGACACGGGTTGTGGAAAAACTGTTTTTT. Translation: CASSSGTRVVEKLFF.

The genes are TRBV6-6 and TRBJ1-1, with 8 positions matching TRBD1. CDR1 and CDR2 (germline): MNHNY, SVGAGI (reference sequence). Trimming removed 4 bases from V and 7 bases from J; junction bases left unmatched: 5. The CDR3 spans 13 residues. In nucleotides, the CDR3 is TGTGCCAGCAGTTCCGTCGGACAGGGTGAAGCTTTCTTT. Its protein product is CASSSVGQGEAFF.

The J gene is TRBJ1-1, the V gene TRBV11-2; D unclear. CDR3 length equals 13 residues. The germline CDR1 and CDR2 sequences are SGHAT and FQNNGV. Trimming stripped 2 bases from V and 6 bases from J, with 10 bases between. The chain's CDR3 is CASSLSGLSEAFF. For the CDR3, the DNA is TGTGCCAGCAGCTTATCGGGTTTATCTGAAGCTTTCTTT.

The rearrangement joins TRBV7-3 to TRBJ2-1, with 12 bases lining up with TRBD2. This CDR3 is built from 16 residues. The germline V gene has CDR1 SGHTA and CDR2 FQGTGA. V shed 5 bases, J shed 3 bases, and the junction held 5 bases outside the gene matches. CDR3 amino acids: CASSATLAGGYNEQFF. CDR3 nucleotides: TGTGCCAGCAGCGCGACACTAGCGGGGGGCTACAATGAGCAGTTCTTC.

This chain uses TRBV18 with TRBJ2-1, with TRBD2 matching over 7 bases. This CDR3 contains 15 residues. The trim removed 2 bases at V and 1 base at J, leaving 2 bases unmatched. The germline V gene has CDR1 KGHSH and CDR2 LQKENI. CDR3 residues: CASSPSGVSYNEQFF. CDR3 nucleotide sequence: TGTGCCAGCTCACCAAGCGGGGTATCCTACAATGAGCAGTTCTTC.

V usage is TRBV6-5 and J usage is TRBJ1-5; tentatively, D is TRBD1 (6 bases). Germline-derived CDR1 and CDR2 are MNHEY and SVGAGI. This CDR3 is built from 15 residues. Trimming removed 7 bases from V and 7 bases from J, with 20 bases in between. CDR3 sequence reads: CASTPRGAINQPQHF. The CDR3 coding sequence is TGTGCCAGCACCCCCCGGGGGGCCATTAACCAGCCCCAGCATTTT.

The J gene is TRBJ2-7, the V gene TRBV10-3; 10 nucleotides agree with TRBD1. The CDR3 loop spans 14 amino acids. The V gene end was trimmed by 7 bases and the J gene end by 3 bases; junction bases not matched to a gene: 6. Germline CDR1 and CDR2: ENHRY and SYGVKD. The CDR3, as DNA: TGTGCCATCACCCCGGGACAGGGGTACTACGAGCAGTACTTC. Protein sequence: CAITPGQGYYEQYF.